A selection of T cell receptor beta chains follows, all from one sample in a study of T-cell memory formation after mild COVID-19. One entry per CDR3 protein, called by TCRdb with MiXCR from the 5' RACE reads. The repertoire holds a few hundred thousand distinct CDR3 sequences, with roughly 21% as singletons. Sequenced input: PBMCs or a T cell subset sorted from them (not recorded which). The receptors originated from an adult woman who had mild COVID-19 (a few samples of this study predate the infection). Cell type and time point are not known. CDR3s include the opening cysteine and the closing phenylalanine or tryptophan. A D gene is named only where the DNA matches it firmly. The size field is filled for only some rows; it gives once, few, many or a size class.

j_call: TRBJ2-1; clone_size: NA; d_call: TRBD2; v_call: TRBV29-1; cdr3_nt: TGCAGCGTTGAAGAAGGGACTAGCGGAACTGGTCATGAGCAGTTCTTC; cdr3_aa: CSVEEGTSGTGHEQFF
j_call: TRBJ2-1; clone_size: NA; d_call: TRBD2; v_call: TRBV12-3/TRBV12-4; cdr3_nt: TGTGCCAGCAGTTTACTAGCGGGGGTTCTTGAGCAGTTCTTC; cdr3_aa: CASSLLAGVLEQFF
j_call: TRBJ1-1; clone_size: few; d_call: NA; v_call: TRBV12-3/TRBV12-4; cdr3_nt: TGTGCCAGCGCCAGGGGCATCCCGATGAACACTGAAGCTTTCTTT; cdr3_aa: CASARGIPMNTEAFF
j_call: TRBJ2-5; clone_size: few; d_call: NA; v_call: TRBV24-1; cdr3_nt: TGTGCCACCAGTCGGGGTTCGAACCGAGAGACCCAGTACTTC; cdr3_aa: CATSRGSNRETQYF
j_call: TRBJ1-5; clone_size: many; d_call: TRBD1; v_call: TRBV12-3/TRBV12-4; cdr3_nt: TGTGCCAGCAGTCTCGGACAGGCCAATCAGCCCCAGCATTTT; cdr3_aa: CASSLGQANQPQHF
j_call: TRBJ1-1; clone_size: NA; d_call: NA; v_call: TRBV9; cdr3_nt: TGTGCCAGCGGCAGGGACACTGAAGCTTTCTTT; cdr3_aa: CASGRDTEAFF
j_call: TRBJ2-1; clone_size: NA; d_call: NA; v_call: TRBV3-1; cdr3_nt: TGTGCCAGCAGCCAAGATCGGAATGAGCAGTTCTTC; cdr3_aa: CASSQDRNEQFF
j_call: TRBJ1-5; clone_size: once; d_call: NA; v_call: TRBV4-1; cdr3_nt: TGCGCCAGCAGCTACGGAATGAAGGGGCAGCCCCAGCATTTT; cdr3_aa: CASSYGMKGQPQHF
j_call: TRBJ1-2; clone_size: few; d_call: NA; v_call: TRBV7-8; cdr3_nt: TGTGCCAGCAGCTTACCTAGAGTCAGTAACTATGGCTACACCTTC; cdr3_aa: CASSLPRVSNYGYTF
j_call: TRBJ1-3; clone_size: NA; d_call: NA; v_call: TRBV7-9; cdr3_nt: TGTGCCAGCAGCTTAGATGCGATGGGGGCGGCTGGAAACACCATATATTTT; cdr3_aa: CASSLDAMGAAGNTIYF
j_call: TRBJ2-2; clone_size: few; d_call: TRBD2; v_call: TRBV7-3; cdr3_nt: TGTGCCAGCAGCCTCCTAGCGGCAACCGGGGAGCTGTTTTTT; cdr3_aa: CASSLLAATGELFF
j_call: TRBJ1-2; clone_size: NA; d_call: TRBD1; v_call: TRBV6-5; cdr3_nt: TGTGCCAGCAGCCCATCTGGGACAGGGGGTCGTTATGGCTACACCTTC; cdr3_aa: CASSPSGTGGRYGYTF
j_call: TRBJ2-7; clone_size: NA; d_call: NA; v_call: TRBV24-1; cdr3_nt: TGTGCCACCAGTGATTCGAAGACAGGCGTAACCTACGAGCAGTACTTC; cdr3_aa: CATSDSKTGVTYEQYF
j_call: TRBJ2-7; clone_size: few; d_call: TRBD2; v_call: TRBV18; cdr3_nt: TGTGCCAGCTCACCGAGGCTAGCGGGAGTAAGGAACGAGCAGTACTTC; cdr3_aa: CASSPRLAGVRNEQYF
j_call: TRBJ2-3; clone_size: few; d_call: NA; v_call: TRBV12-3/TRBV12-4; cdr3_nt: TGTGCCAGCAGTTTGCCGCGGGCGCTTAGCACAGATACGCAGTATTTT; cdr3_aa: CASSLPRALSTDTQYF
j_call: TRBJ2-3; clone_size: few; d_call: TRBD2; v_call: TRBV29-1; cdr3_nt: TGCAGCGTTGAACGGACTAGCGGGGTTACAGATACGCAGTATTTT; cdr3_aa: CSVERTSGVTDTQYF
j_call: TRBJ1-6; clone_size: NA; d_call: TRBD1; v_call: TRBV18; cdr3_nt: TGTGCCAGCTCGCCCCAAAGGGCAGGGGGCAATTCACCCCTCCACTTT; cdr3_aa: CASSPQRAGGNSPLHF
j_call: TRBJ1-1; clone_size: few; d_call: TRBD1; v_call: TRBV4-1; cdr3_nt: TGCGCCAGCAGCCAAGATTGGGACAGAATGAACACTGAAGCTTTCTTT; cdr3_aa: CASSQDWDRMNTEAFF
j_call: TRBJ2-5; clone_size: NA; d_call: NA; v_call: TRBV29-1; cdr3_nt: TGCAGCGCCGCTGGACATTCCCCTAAAGAGACCCAGTACTTC; cdr3_aa: CSAAGHSPKETQYF
j_call: TRBJ1-5; clone_size: NA; d_call: NA; v_call: TRBV12-3/TRBV12-4; cdr3_nt: TGTGCCAGCAGTTTTTCAGGGTGGCTTCAGCCCCAGCATTTT; cdr3_aa: CASSFSGWLQPQHF
j_call: TRBJ2-3; clone_size: few; d_call: TRBD2; v_call: TRBV9; cdr3_nt: TGTGCCAGCAGCGTAGTTGCTATAGCGGGAAGGGAAACAGATACGCAGTATTTT; cdr3_aa: CASSVVAIAGRETDTQYF